Listed below are T cell receptor beta chains from one sample, sequenced in a study of response to subunit inactivated influenza vaccine. In TCRdb, the RT-PCR reads were re-called with MiXCR into one record per CDR3 protein. The sample contains 710,000 or so distinct CDR3 sequences, about a sixth of which appear only once. Here the sequenced sample was PBMCs from blood, taken 11 to 12 days after vaccination. These receptors all come from a man between 45 and 60 years old who received an inactivated influenza vaccine. Each CDR3 is given with its conserved first and last residue. Size is omitted from some rows. Given values are once, few, many or a class for expanded clones.

V: TRBV12-3/TRBV12-4
size: NA
CDR3: CASSTSGISTDTQYF

V: TRBV28
size: many
CDR3: CASSSMDYRVINEQFF

V: TRBV6-6
size: NA
CDR3: CASRDRVNYGYTF

V: TRBV29-1
size: NA
CDR3: CSVGRPGNTEAFF

V: TRBV7-9
size: few
CDR3: CASSFHYGTAEQYF

V: TRBV20-1
size: NA
CDR3: CSAREDRANYGYTF

V: TRBV19
size: NA
CDR3: CASSIEGNLYNEQFF

V: TRBV14
size: NA
CDR3: CASSGYLAGGPVSTDTQYF

V: TRBV2
size: NA
CDR3: CASSNRRQGPQHF

V: TRBV15
size: few
CDR3: CATSRDRTGNSPLHF

V: TRBV18
size: few
CDR3: CASSPMTVYEAFF